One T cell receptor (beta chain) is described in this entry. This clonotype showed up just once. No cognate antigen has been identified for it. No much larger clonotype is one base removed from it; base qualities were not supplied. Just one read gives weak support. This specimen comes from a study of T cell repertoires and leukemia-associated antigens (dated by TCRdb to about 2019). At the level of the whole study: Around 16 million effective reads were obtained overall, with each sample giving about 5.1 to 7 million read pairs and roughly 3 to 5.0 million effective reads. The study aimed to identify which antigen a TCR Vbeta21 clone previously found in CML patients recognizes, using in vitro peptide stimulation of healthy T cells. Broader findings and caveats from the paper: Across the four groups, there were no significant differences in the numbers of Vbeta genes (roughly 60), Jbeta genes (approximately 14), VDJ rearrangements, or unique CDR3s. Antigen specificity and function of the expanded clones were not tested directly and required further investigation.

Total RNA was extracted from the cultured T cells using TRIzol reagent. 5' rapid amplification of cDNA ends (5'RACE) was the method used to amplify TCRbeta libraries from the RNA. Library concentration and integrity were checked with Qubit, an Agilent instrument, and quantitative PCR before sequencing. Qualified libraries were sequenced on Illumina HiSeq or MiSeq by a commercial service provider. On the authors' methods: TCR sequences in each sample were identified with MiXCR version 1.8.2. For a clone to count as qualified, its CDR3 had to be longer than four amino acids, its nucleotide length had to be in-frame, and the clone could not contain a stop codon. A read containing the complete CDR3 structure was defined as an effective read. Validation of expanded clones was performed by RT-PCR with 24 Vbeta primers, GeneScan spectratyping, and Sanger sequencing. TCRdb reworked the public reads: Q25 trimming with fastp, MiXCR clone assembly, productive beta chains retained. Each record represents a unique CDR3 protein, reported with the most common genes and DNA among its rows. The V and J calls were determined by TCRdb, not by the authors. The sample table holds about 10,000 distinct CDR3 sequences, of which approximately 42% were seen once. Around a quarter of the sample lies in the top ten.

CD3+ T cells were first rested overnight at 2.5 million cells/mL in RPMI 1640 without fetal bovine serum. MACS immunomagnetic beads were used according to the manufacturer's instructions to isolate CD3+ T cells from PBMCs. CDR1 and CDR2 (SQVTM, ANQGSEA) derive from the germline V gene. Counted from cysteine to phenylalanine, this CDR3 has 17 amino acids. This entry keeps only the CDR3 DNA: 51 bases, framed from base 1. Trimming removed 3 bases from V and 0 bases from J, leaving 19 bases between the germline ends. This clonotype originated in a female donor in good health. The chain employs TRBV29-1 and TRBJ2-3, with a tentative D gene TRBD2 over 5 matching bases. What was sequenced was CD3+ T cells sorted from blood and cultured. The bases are TGCAGCGTTGAGGATCTCAGAGCGGCTACTAGCACAGATACGCAGTATTTT. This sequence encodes CSVEDLRAATSTDTQYF.